This T cell receptor beta chain comes out of a study of regulatory T cells in long-lasting Graves disease (dated by TCRdb to the early 2020s). Turning to the overall study: To count as having persistent Graves' disease, a patient had to have received antithyroid drug treatment for over 5 years with TSH receptor autoantibodies remaining persistently positive. Patients with persistent Graves' disease were compared with patients with newly diagnosed Graves' disease using TCR sequencing and RNA sequencing of peripheral blood. The study took place in China and was registered as a clinical trial. Antithyroid drugs had been taken for approximately 10 years on average by persistent Graves' disease patients in the clinical cohort. A total of about 33 samples were covered by TCR sequencing, comprising some 13 persistent and about 20 newly diagnosed Graves' disease patients.

Study-level results and caveats: Lower TCR Shannon entropy and fewer highly expanded clones were observed in persistent Graves' disease patients than in newly diagnosed patients, which suggested clonal expansion. More public clonotypes were shared among persistent patients (roughly 2,700) than among newly diagnosed patients (approximately 930). The small sample size was acknowledged by the authors as a limitation that may reduce accuracy. Preferential use of TRBV28, TRBJ1-2 and TRBJ2-5 was observed in persistent disease, whereas TRBV20-1 and TRBJ2-1 were favored in newly diagnosed disease. Sequencing and analysis were limited to the TCR beta chain. Peripheral blood alone was examined, since thyroid tissue, which constituted the primary lesion, could not be accessed.

What the time point label conveys for this sample: persistent/refractory GD, antithyroid drugs over 5 years with positive TRAb. RNA was extracted from PBMCs in TRIzol for both TCR sequencing and RNA sequencing. The diagnosis of Graves' disease followed American Thyroid Association guidelines. Patients for the study were recruited at an endocrinology department in Xi'an, China. From each patient, 8 to 10 milliliters of peripheral blood was collected into an EDTA anticoagulant tube. Ficoll Paque Plus density gradient separation was used to isolate PBMCs, and no further T cell sorting was performed. An Agilent 2100 Bioanalyzer and agarose gel were used to assess RNA quality, and a NanoDrop 2000 was used to measure RNA concentration. The cysteine opens and the phenylalanine closes a CDR3 of 13 amino acids. Here the CDR3 DNA is all that survives: 39 bases in frame from base 1. V is pared back by 10 bases and J by 13 bases, with 23 bases lying between the germline termini. The germline V gene encodes CDR1 ENHRY and CDR2 SYGVKD.

Concerning this clonotype: The clone's antigen remains unknown. This could be a read error, since a much larger clone is one nucleotide away.

Libraries came from multiplex PCR. Data came from an Illumina HiSeq 4000. To build TCR beta libraries, CDR3 regions were amplified by Arm-PCR using iRepertoire HTBI primers. Gel purification was performed on PCR products prior to sequencing. The authors processed their data as follows. Across samples, around 62 TRBV and 15 or so TRBJ segments were identified and used for gene usage analysis of CDR3 amino acid clonotypes. COPE and FqMerger were used to merge filtered high-quality paired reads into contigs. Contigs were aligned with BLAST to IMGT TRBV, TRBD and TRBJ reference genes, and CDR3 was defined per IMGT. Any clonotype with a frequency above 0.1% was classified as a highly expanded clone. Repertoire diversity was measured by Shannon entropy, and V-J evenness by the Gini coefficient. Public clonotypes were defined as clonotypes shared by more than one individual. The public reads were run again by TCRdb, first through fastp at Q25 and then through MiXCR, and only productive beta chains were kept. Each record represents a unique CDR3 protein, reported with the most common genes and DNA among its rows. The V and J calls and clone size are TCRdb's, not the authors'. The sample table lists hundreds of thousands of distinct CDR3 sequences, around 20% of them with a count of one. Of the sample, approximately 8% falls within the top ten clones.

The clonotype comes from a female donor with Graves disease. The chain is assembled from TRBV10-3 and TRBJ2-1; a weak D assignment points to TRBD2 (6 bases agree). This specimen was peripheral blood mononuclear cells (PBMCs), taken when the disease was refractory, from a patient treated with antithyroid drugs. The DNA sequence is as follows: TGTGCCACCCTAGGAGGGCCGGGGGAGACCCAGTTCTTC. Its protein reads: CATLGGPGETQFF.